This is a list of T cell receptor beta chains from one sample in a study of shared clonotypes between healthy human individuals. Only in-frame clones appear in the TCRdb table, and some are missing; sequencing was by immunoSEQ multiplex PCR. Of hundreds of thousands of clones listed, 95% to 97% are singletons. Sequenced: naive CD8+ T cells sorted from blood. These receptors came from a woman under 40 in good health. Each CDR3 is given without its conserved first and last residue.

j_call v_call cdr3_aa
NA TRBV10-3 AISWEGDEQY
TRBJ1-3 TRBV2 ASENRYSGNTIY
TRBJ1-1 TRBV5-1 ASSHGTATEAF
TRBJ1-2 TRBV5-4 ASSLGAVCY
TRBJ1-4 TRBV7-9 ASSLARGTEKLF
TRBJ2-2 TRBV6-5 ASSAGRGTGELF
TRBJ2-1 TRBV6-5 ASSVPSLGEQF
TRBJ2-3 TRBV7-9 ASSPRLAAPNDTQY
TRBJ2-1 TRBV28 ASSLLWTSGRGNEQF
TRBJ2-5 TRBV6-6 ASSYSASGSETQY
TRBJ2-7 TRBV13 ASSLGRSYEQY
TRBJ1-1 TRBV6-5 ASSYLVVPEAF
TRBJ2-7 TRBV7-9 ASSSKGLAGEDEQY
TRBJ2-7 TRBV5-1 ASSLARELSYEQY
TRBJ2-5 TRBV14 ASSHIRDQWETQY
TRBJ2-5 TRBV28 ASSLLGSSETQY
TRBJ2-7 TRBV4-2 ASSLAHPRFEGSYEQY
TRBJ2-1 TRBV13 ASSGSGDEQF
TRBJ1-4 TRBV5-4 ASTQLGDEKLF
TRBJ1-1 TRBV28 ASSNRAIEAF
TRBJ1-4 TRBV6-5 ASSYDRSATNEKLF
TRBJ1-2 TRBV27 ASSLRTGEGVDT
TRBJ2-7 TRBV6-5 ASSNRDFAYEQY
TRBJ1-1 TRBV2 ASRPRIGNLNTEAF
TRBJ2-7 TRBV28 ASKGRPYEQY
TRBJ2-7 TRBV27 ASSRTSGSWNYEQY
TRBJ2-3 TRBV28 GTGASDTQY
TRBJ2-7 TRBV4-1 ASSQGALPAHYEQY
TRBJ2-7 TRBV27 AGAPRTREYHEQY
TRBJ2-2 TRBV30 AWSVVNTGELF